This T cell receptor (beta chain) stems from a study of patients and donors after allogeneic stem cell transplantation. Per the germline V gene, CDR1 is DFQATT and CDR2 is SNEGSKA (reference sequence). Trimming removed 2 bases from V and 3 bases from J; junction bases left unmatched: 2. CDR3 length: 13 residues. MiXCR, applied by TCRdb to the RT-PCR reads, yields one record per CDR3 protein. The sample lists 800,000 to 1,000,000 distinct CDR3 sequences, roughly 18% occurring once. This receptor was identified in a human donor who was either an allogeneic HSCT recipient or a stem cell or donor lymphocyte infusion donor (not recorded which). It is not recorded whose cells these are; they may come from a transplant donor. The chain combines TRBV20-1 with TRBJ2-7; 9 bases are a match to TRBD2. Source material: blood, either unsorted or a sorted T cell fraction (not recorded which). The DNA of the CDR3 is TGCAGTGCTAGACTAGCGGGACACTACGAGCAGTACTTC. As protein: CSARLAGHYEQYF.